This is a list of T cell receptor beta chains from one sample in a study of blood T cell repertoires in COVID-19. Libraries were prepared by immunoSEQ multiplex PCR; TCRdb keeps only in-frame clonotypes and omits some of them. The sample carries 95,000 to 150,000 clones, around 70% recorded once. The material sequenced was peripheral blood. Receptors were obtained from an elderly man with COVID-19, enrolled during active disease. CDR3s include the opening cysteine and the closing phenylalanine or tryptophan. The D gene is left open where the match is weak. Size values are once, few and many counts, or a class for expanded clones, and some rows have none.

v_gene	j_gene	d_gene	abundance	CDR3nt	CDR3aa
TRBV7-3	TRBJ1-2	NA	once	TGTGCCAGCAGCTTAAAGGGTTCAGGGGACCTCAACTATGGCTACACCTTC	CASSLKGSGDLNYGYTF
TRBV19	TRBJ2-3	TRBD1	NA	TGTGCCAGTAGTTCGATGGACAGGGGGCACACAGATACGCAGTATTTT	CASSSMDRGHTDTQYF
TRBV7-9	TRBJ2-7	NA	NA	TGTGCCAGCAGTCGCTCCTACGAGCAGTACTTC	CASSRSYEQYF
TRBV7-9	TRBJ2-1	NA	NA	TGTGCCAGCAGCTTACAGGGGACCTACAATGAGCAGTTCTTC	CASSLQGTYNEQFF
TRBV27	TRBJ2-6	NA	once	TGTGCCAGCAGTTTATCCTTTACGGGTCCTCTTCCTTCTGGGGCCAACGTCCTGACTTTC	CASSLSFTGPLPSGANVLTF
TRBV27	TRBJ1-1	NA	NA	TGTGCCAGCAGTTTATCGACAGGATACACTGAAGCTTTCTTT	CASSLSTGYTEAFF
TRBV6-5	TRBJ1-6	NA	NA	TGTGCCAGCAGTTTTCTAAATTCACCCCTCCACTTT	CASSFLNSPLHF
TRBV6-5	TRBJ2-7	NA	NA	TGTGCCAGCAGGTTACAGGGCTCTGGCTACGAGCAGTACTTC	CASRLQGSGYEQYF
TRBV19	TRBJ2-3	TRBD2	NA	TGTGCCAGTAGTATGATAGCGGGAGGGAAAGATACGCAGTATTTT	CASSMIAGGKDTQYF
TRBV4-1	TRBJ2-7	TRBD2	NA	TGCGCCAGCAGCCTATCCCCGGGACTAGCGGGACGGGAAGGCTACGAGCAGTACTTC	CASSLSPGLAGREGYEQYF
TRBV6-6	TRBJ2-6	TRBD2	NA	TGTGCCAGCAGTCTTACGGGACTACTCTCTGGGGCCAACGTCCTGACTTTC	CASSLTGLLSGANVLTF
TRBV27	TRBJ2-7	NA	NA	TGTGCCAGCAGTTTAGGACTCGGGGTGGGCGAGCAGTACTTC	CASSLGLGVGEQYF
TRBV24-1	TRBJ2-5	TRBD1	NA	TGTGCCACCAGTGTAAACAGGGGGCATCAAGAGACCCAGTACTTC	CATSVNRGHQETQYF
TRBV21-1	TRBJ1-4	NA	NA	TGTGCCAGCCGCAAGTCGGTGGCGGGTAATGAAAAACTGTTTTTT	CASRKSVAGNEKLFF
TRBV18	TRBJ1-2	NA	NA	TGTGCCAGCTCACCCCCCGGACCTGGCGGGAATGGCTACACCTTC	CASSPPGPGGNGYTF
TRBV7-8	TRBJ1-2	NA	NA	TGTGCCAGCAGCACTGGGCGTGCAGGGCTGTACCTAGGAAGTGGCTACACCTTC	CASSTGRAGLYLGSGYTF
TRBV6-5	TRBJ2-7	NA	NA	TGTGCCAGCAGTTACGGCCCCGGAGCCTACGAGCAGTACTTC	CASSYGPGAYEQYF
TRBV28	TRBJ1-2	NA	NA	TGTGCCAGCAGCCTGGAGGGCAGGGAAGATGGTGGCTACACCTTC	CASSLEGREDGGYTF
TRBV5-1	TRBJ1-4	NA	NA	TGCGCCAGCAGCTTAGGGGGACGGACGGAAAAACTGTTTTTT	CASSLGGRTEKLFF
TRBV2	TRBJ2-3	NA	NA	TGTGCCAGCTGCGCCCGTAGCGTCAGCCCAGATACGCAGTATTTT	CASCARSVSPDTQYF
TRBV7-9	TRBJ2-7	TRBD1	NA	TGTGCCAGCAGCTTACGGTGGTCAGGGGGATCAGACGAGCAGTACTTC	CASSLRWSGGSDEQYF
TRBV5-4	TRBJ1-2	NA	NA	TGTGCCAGCAGCGGCCAGGGGCTCTATGGCTACACCTTC	CASSGQGLYGYTF
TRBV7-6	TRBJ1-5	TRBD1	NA	TGTGCCAGCAGCTCCGAGGGACAGGGGGCGGGTCAGCCCCAGCATTTT	CASSSEGQGAGQPQHF
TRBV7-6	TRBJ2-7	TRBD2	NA	TGTGCCAGCAGCTTAGCGGCTAGCGGTTCCTACGAGCAGTACTTC	CASSLAASGSYEQYF
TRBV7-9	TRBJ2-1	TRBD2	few	TGTGCCAGCAGCTTAGAGGCTAGCGGGTGGGCGAATGAGCAGTTCTTC	CASSLEASGWANEQFF
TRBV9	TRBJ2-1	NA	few	TGTGCCAGCAGCGGCGACGGGTATTACAATGAGCAGTTCTTC	CASSGDGYYNEQFF
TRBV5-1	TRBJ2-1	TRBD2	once	TGCGCCAGCAGAATAGCGGGAAGCTCCTACAATGAGCAGTTCTTC	CASRIAGSSYNEQFF
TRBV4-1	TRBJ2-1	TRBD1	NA	TGCGCCAGCAGCCCAGGGGACAGGGCGCTCTACAATGAGCAGTTCTTC	CASSPGDRALYNEQFF
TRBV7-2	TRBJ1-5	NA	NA	TGTGCCAGCAGCTCCGACGGGTGGAATCAGCCCCAGCATTTT	CASSSDGWNQPQHF
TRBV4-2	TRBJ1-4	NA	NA	TGTGCCAGCAGCCGGGGGGGCGCGAATGAAAAACTGTTTTTT	CASSRGGANEKLFF